This TCR beta chain comes out of a study of CD8+CD57+ T cells in acquired aplastic anemia. CDR3 and TCR beta VDJ profiling relied on a genomic DNA template. Using its own MiXCR run on the reads, TCRdb lists one record per CDR3 protein. Among about 40,000 distinct CDR3 sequences, 63% were seen once, and the ten largest hold 59%. Patients included in sequencing had previously demonstrated CD8+CD57+ cell expansion by flow cytometry. The sequence came from a human donor with aplastic anemia. The specimen was sorted CD4+, CD8+, or CD8+CD57+ T cells (not recorded which) from PBMCs.

Here the CDR3 DNA reads TGTGCCAGCAGCTTGGGCGGCGGGGGGACAGATACGCAGTATTTT. It codes for CASSLGGGGTDTQYF. The rearrangement links TRBV11-2 to TRBJ2-3; TRBD2 matches at 8 bases. V was pared by 3 bases and J by 3 bases, with 5 bases of the junction left unmatched. Germline V gene lookup returns CDR1 SGHAT and CDR2 FQNNGV. The CDR3 totals 15 residues.